This record covers a single TCR beta chain. This sample was included in a study of blood T cell repertoires in COVID-19. Overall study context: The study drew acute and convalescent COVID-19 samples from the United States, Italy and Spain. PBMCs, B-cell-depleted T cells, or T cells were the source of the cDNA or gDNA that made up the material.

V shed 6 bases and J shed 4 bases, with 6 bases lying between them. This CDR3 is 12 amino acids long. Authors' processing steps: Researchers report that nucleated cell counts were estimated from reference gene primer amplification. Assay: immunoSEQ multiplex PCR; the TCRdb copy retains only in-frame clones and omits some. Clonal size and the V and J genes are those of that table, whereas D and trimming came from the DNA. Here the sample spans about 200,000 clones, around 80% being singletons. The sequencing sample was made of peripheral blood. The receptor was derived from a human donor in a cohort sampled during active COVID-19. The V and J genes are TRBV12-3 or TRBV12-4 and TRBJ1-4, with D tentatively TRBD1 (5 bases). CDR3 DNA sequence: TGTGCCAGCAGCGACAGTAATGAAAAACTGTTTTTT. Amino acid sequence: CASSDSNEKLFF.